Listed below are T cell receptor beta chains from one sample, sequenced in a study of beta chain features in type 1 diabetes. Clones were read by immunoSEQ multiplex PCR, and TCRdb kept only the in-frame ones, dropping some. The profile shows some 250,000 clones, approximately 10% of them singletons. The sequenced sample consisted of naive CD4+ T cells from blood. The receptors were gathered from a man in his thirties or forties with type 1 diabetes. Each CDR3 is given with its conserved first and last residue. The D gene is left open where the match is weak. Not all rows give a size; the values are once, few, many and, for expanded clones, a class.

D	size	J	V	CDR3	DNA
.	.	TRBJ2-7	TRBV6-6	CASRLDRSYEQYF	TGTGCCAGCAGGTTAGACAGATCCTACGAGCAGTACTTC
.	.	TRBJ1-1	TRBV5-1	CASSSGVAEAFF	TGCGCCAGCAGCTCAGGGGTAGCTGAAGCTTTCTTT
TRBD1	few	TRBJ2-1	TRBV29-1	CSAPGQGAYNEQFF	TGCAGCGCTCCGGGACAGGGGGCTTACAATGAGCAGTTCTTC
TRBD1	few	TRBJ1-5	TRBV7-2	CASSPRTGNQPQHF	TGTGCCAGCAGCCCCCGGACAGGGAATCAGCCCCAGCATTTT
.	once	TRBJ1-4	TRBV7-2	CASSRTSATNEKLFF	TGTGCCAGCAGCCGAACAAGCGCAACTAATGAAAAACTGTTTTTT
.	few	TRBJ2-3	TRBV20-1	CSARPADTQYF	TGCAGTGCTAGACCCGCAGATACGCAGTATTTT
TRBD1	.	TRBJ1-6	TRBV2	CASSGGRQGPSPLHF	TGTGCCAGCAGTGGGGGGAGACAGGGGCCTTCCCCCCTCCACTTT
.	.	TRBJ1-5	TRBV18	CASSPNQDQPQHF	TGTGCCAGCTCACCTAACCAGGATCAGCCCCAGCATTTT
.	.	TRBJ2-3	TRBV11-2	CASSLGPRTDTQYF	TGTGCCAGCAGCTTAGGGCCACGCACAGATACGCAGTATTTT
.	few	TRBJ2-5	TRBV4-3	CASSQGERPETQYF	TGCGCCAGCAGCCAAGGAGAGCGGCCAGAGACCCAGTACTTC
TRBD2	few	TRBJ2-5	TRBV6-6	CASSETSGGPLVPQYF	TGTGCCAGCAGCGAGACTAGCGGGGGACCACTAGTTCCCCAGTACTTC
TRBD2	few	TRBJ2-1	TRBV5-1	CASRYGTSGGDEQFF	TGCGCCAGCAGATATGGGACTAGCGGGGGCGATGAGCAGTTCTTC
TRBD2	few	TRBJ2-2	TRBV4-2	CASSPRLAGDQTGELFF	TGTGCCAGCAGCCCCCGACTAGCGGGGGACCAGACCGGGGAGCTGTTTTTT
.	.	TRBJ2-7	TRBV5-4	CASSLEPRVFYEQYF	TGTGCCAGCAGCTTGGAGCCTCGGGTATTCTACGAGCAGTACTTC
TRBD1	.	TRBJ1-2	TRBV6-5	CASRETGGVYGYTF	TGTGCCAGCAGGGAGACAGGGGGCGTCTATGGCTACACCTTC
.	few	TRBJ1-3	TRBV9	CASSAHVGSAGNTIYF	TGTGCCAGCAGCGCCCACGTCGGGAGTGCTGGAAACACCATATATTTT
TRBD2	.	TRBJ2-1	TRBV4-3	CASSQARAGTSAPNEQFF	TGCGCCAGCAGCCAAGCAAGGGCCGGGACTAGTGCCCCGAATGAGCAGTTCTTC
TRBD1	few	TRBJ1-2	TRBV4-1	CASSPWTGYPYGYTF	TGCGCCAGCAGCCCTTGGACAGGGTACCCCTATGGCTACACCTTC
.	.	TRBJ2-7	TRBV14	CASSQRGALYEQYF	TGTGCCAGCAGCCAACGTGGGGCCCTCTACGAGCAGTACTTC
.	.	TRBJ2-6	TRBV28	CASSSDDSTGANVLTF	TGTGCCAGCAGTTCCGACGACAGCACTGGGGCCAACGTCCTGACTTTC
.	few	TRBJ1-1	TRBV7-9	CASSFLGGLNTEAFF	TGTGCCAGCAGCTTTTTGGGAGGTCTGAACACTGAAGCTTTCTTT